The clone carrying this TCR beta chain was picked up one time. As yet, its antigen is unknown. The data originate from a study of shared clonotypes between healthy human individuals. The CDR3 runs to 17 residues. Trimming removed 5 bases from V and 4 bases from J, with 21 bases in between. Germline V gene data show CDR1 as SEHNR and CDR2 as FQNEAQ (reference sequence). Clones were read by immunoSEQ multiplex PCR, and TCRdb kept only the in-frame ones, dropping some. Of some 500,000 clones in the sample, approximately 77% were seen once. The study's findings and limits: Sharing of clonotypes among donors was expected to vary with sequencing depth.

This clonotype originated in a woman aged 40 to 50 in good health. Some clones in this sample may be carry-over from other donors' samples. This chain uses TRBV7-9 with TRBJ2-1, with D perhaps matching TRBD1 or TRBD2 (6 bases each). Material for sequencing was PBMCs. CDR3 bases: TGTGCCAGCAGCCCCGGGACAACGGGACTGAAGTACAATGAGCAGTTCTTC. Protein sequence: CASSPGTTGLKYNEQFF. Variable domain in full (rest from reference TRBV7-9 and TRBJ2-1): DTGVSQNPRHKITKRGQNVTFRCDPISEHNRLYWYRQTLGQGPEFLTYFQNEAQLEKSRLLSDRFSAERPKGSFSTLEIQRTEQGDSAMYLCASSPGTTGLKYNEQFFGPGTRLTVL.